These T cell receptor beta chains were read from a single sample in a study of T cell responses to AZD1222 COVID-19 vaccine. TCRdb's copy holds only in-frame clones and misses some; the assay was immunoSEQ multiplex PCR. This table holds fewer than 120,000 clones, 70% to 90% found once. Sample: peripheral blood, taken on day 0 of AZD1222 vaccination. These receptors came from an adult in good health. The CDR3 runs from the conserved cysteine through the conserved F or W. Each record gives: CDR3 DNA, CDR3 protein, clone size, D gene, V gene, J gene. A D gene is named only where the DNA matches it firmly. Rows may omit the clone size; those that give it use once, few, many or a size class.

CDR3 DNA: TGTGCCAGCAGTCCTCTAAGGCTGAACTCCTACGAGCAGTACTTC
CDR3 protein: CASSPLRLNSYEQYF
clone size: -
D gene: -
V gene: TRBV6-5
J gene: TRBJ2-7

CDR3 DNA: TGCGCCAGCAGCAGTCTGGCGGGAGCTAACCAAGAGACCCAGTACTTC
CDR3 protein: CASSSLAGANQETQYF
clone size: -
D gene: TRBD2
V gene: TRBV5-1
J gene: TRBJ2-5

CDR3 DNA: TGTGCCAGCAGTTTATCCGCAGGGAAGGATTCACCCCTCCACTTT
CDR3 protein: CASSLSAGKDSPLHF
clone size: -
D gene: -
V gene: TRBV28
J gene: TRBJ1-6

CDR3 DNA: TGTGCCAGCACCCCGACGGGGACAGATTACAATGAGCAGTTCTTC
CDR3 protein: CASTPTGTDYNEQFF
clone size: -
D gene: TRBD1
V gene: TRBV27
J gene: TRBJ2-1

CDR3 DNA: TGTGCCAGCAGCCCTACCGGGACAGGGAAGTATTTT
CDR3 protein: CASSPTGTGKYF
clone size: -
D gene: TRBD1
V gene: TRBV3-1/TRBV3-2
J gene: TRBJ2-3

CDR3 DNA: TGTGCCAGCAGCGGGGACGATTACGAGCAGTACTTC
CDR3 protein: CASSGDDYEQYF
clone size: -
D gene: -
V gene: TRBV5-4
J gene: TRBJ2-7

CDR3 DNA: TGTGCCAGCAGCCCTAGGCGGACAGGGATGGATCAGCCCCAGCATTTT
CDR3 protein: CASSPRRTGMDQPQHF
clone size: -
D gene: TRBD1
V gene: TRBV7-2
J gene: TRBJ1-5

CDR3 DNA: TGCGCCAGCAGCCAAGCGCTAGCGGGCCCCCCACGCGAGCAGTACTTC
CDR3 protein: CASSQALAGPPREQYF
clone size: -
D gene: TRBD2
V gene: TRBV4-1
J gene: TRBJ2-7

CDR3 DNA: TGTGCCAGCAGCCAGCCGGGGAGGAGAGACACTGAAGCTTTCTTT
CDR3 protein: CASSQPGRRDTEAFF
clone size: -
D gene: -
V gene: TRBV4-2
J gene: TRBJ1-1

CDR3 DNA: TGTGCCAGCACCTCGAGGAATAGCGGGGGGGCCGGGGAGCTGTTTTTT
CDR3 protein: CASTSRNSGGAGELFF
clone size: -
D gene: TRBD2
V gene: TRBV11-1
J gene: TRBJ2-2

CDR3 DNA: TGCGCCAGCAGCCAAGATCGAACCTCTGGGATCGAAAAACTGTTTTTT
CDR3 protein: CASSQDRTSGIEKLFF
clone size: -
D gene: -
V gene: TRBV4-1
J gene: TRBJ1-4

CDR3 DNA: TGTGCCAGCTCATCCGCCAGGGGGCAGGGCGCTGAAGCTTTCTTT
CDR3 protein: CASSSARGQGAEAFF
clone size: -
D gene: TRBD1
V gene: TRBV18
J gene: TRBJ1-1

CDR3 DNA: TGTGCCATCAGTGAGTCCGGGGGAGGCTACGAGCAGTACTTC
CDR3 protein: CAISESGGGYEQYF
clone size: once
D gene: -
V gene: TRBV10-3
J gene: TRBJ2-7

CDR3 DNA: TGTGCCACCAGCAGAGGGGGACAGGGGGCGGTCAATGAGCAGTTCTTC
CDR3 protein: CATSRGGQGAVNEQFF
clone size: -
D gene: TRBD1
V gene: TRBV15
J gene: TRBJ2-1

CDR3 DNA: TGCAGTGCTAGTCCCCTAGCGGGGGGAGACTCCTACGAGCAGTACTTC
CDR3 protein: CSASPLAGGDSYEQYF
clone size: -
D gene: TRBD2
V gene: TRBV20-1
J gene: TRBJ2-7

CDR3 DNA: TGTGCCAGCAGCTTAGAACTAGCGGGTAACAATGAGCAGTTCTTC
CDR3 protein: CASSLELAGNNEQFF
clone size: -
D gene: TRBD2
V gene: TRBV11-3
J gene: TRBJ2-1

CDR3 DNA: TGTGCCAGCAGCGAAGGACTAGGCTCACCCCTCCACTTT
CDR3 protein: CASSEGLGSPLHF
clone size: once
D gene: -
V gene: TRBV2
J gene: TRBJ1-6

CDR3 DNA: TGTGCCAGCAGCCAGACCCCCAGTAGCAATCAGCCCCAGCATTTT
CDR3 protein: CASSQTPSSNQPQHF
clone size: few
D gene: -
V gene: TRBV6-6
J gene: TRBJ1-5

CDR3 DNA: TGTGCCTGGAGTGGGGGATCTAACTATGGCTACACCTTC
CDR3 protein: CAWSGGSNYGYTF
clone size: -
D gene: -
V gene: TRBV30
J gene: TRBJ1-2

CDR3 DNA: TGTGCCATCAGTGTAGGGGCTGTGGAGCCCCAGCATTTT
CDR3 protein: CAISVGAVEPQHF
clone size: -
D gene: -
V gene: TRBV10-3
J gene: TRBJ1-5

CDR3 DNA: TGTGCCACCAGTGATTCGACACTGCACTACGAGCAGTACTTC
CDR3 protein: CATSDSTLHYEQYF
clone size: -
D gene: -
V gene: TRBV24-1
J gene: TRBJ2-7